The entry below describes one TCR beta chain. The data derive from a study of blood T cell repertoires in COVID-19. In the study overall: Samples representing acute and convalescent COVID-19 were sourced from the United States, Italy and Spain. Nucleic acid was either cDNA or gDNA, and it came from T cells, B-cell-depleted T cells, or PBMCs.

The CDR3 loop spans 12 amino acids. V lost 2 bases, J lost 6 bases, and 9 bases lay in between. Germline V gene lookup returns CDR1 SGHDT and CDR2 YYEEEE. In the original workflow: Amplification with reference gene primers provided the estimates of nucleated cell counts. Clones were read by immunoSEQ multiplex PCR, and TCRdb kept only the in-frame ones, dropping some. V and J calls and clone size are those listed in that table; D and trimming were worked out from the DNA. The top ten hold 1.5% to 2% of the sample, which has about 130,000 clones, roughly 69% seen once. Material: peripheral blood. The receptor's source is a woman in her seventies with acute or convalescent COVID-19. The rearrangement uses TRBV5-6 and TRBJ2-7; no clear D gene. The CDR3 region is CASSFLAVEQYF. CDR3 in DNA: TGTGCCAGCAGCTTTTTGGCAGTCGAGCAGTACTTC.